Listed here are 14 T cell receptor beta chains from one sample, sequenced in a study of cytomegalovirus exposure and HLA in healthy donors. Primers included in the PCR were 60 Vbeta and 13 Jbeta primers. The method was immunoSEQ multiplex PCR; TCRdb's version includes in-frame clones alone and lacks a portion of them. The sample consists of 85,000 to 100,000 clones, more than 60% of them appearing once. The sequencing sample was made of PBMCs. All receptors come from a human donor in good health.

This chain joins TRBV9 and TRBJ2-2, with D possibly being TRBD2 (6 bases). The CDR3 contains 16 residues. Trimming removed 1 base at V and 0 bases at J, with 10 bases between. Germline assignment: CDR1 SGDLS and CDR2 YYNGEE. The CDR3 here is CASSVSGGTNTGELFF. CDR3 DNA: TGTGCCAGCAGCGTATCTGGCGGGACGAACACCGGGGAGCTGTTTTTT. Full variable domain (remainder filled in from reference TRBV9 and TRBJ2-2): DSGVTQTPKHLITATGQRVTLRCSPRSGDLSVYWYQQSLDQGLQFLIQYYNGEERAKGNILERFSAQQFPDLHSELNLSSLELGDSALYFCASSVSGGTNTGELFFGEGSRLTVL.

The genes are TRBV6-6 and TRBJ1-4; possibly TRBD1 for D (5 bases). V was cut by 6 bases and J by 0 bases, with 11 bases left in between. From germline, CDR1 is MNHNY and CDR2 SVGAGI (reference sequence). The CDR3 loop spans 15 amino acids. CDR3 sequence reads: CASRLDRSTNEKLFF. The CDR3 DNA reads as TGTGCCAGCAGACTTGACAGATCAACTAATGAAAAACTGTTTTTT.

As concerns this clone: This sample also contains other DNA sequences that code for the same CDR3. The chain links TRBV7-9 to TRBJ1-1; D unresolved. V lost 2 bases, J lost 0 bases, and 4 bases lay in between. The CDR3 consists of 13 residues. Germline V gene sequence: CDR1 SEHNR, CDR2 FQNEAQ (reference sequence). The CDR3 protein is CASSLQMNTEAFF. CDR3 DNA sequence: TGTGCCAGCAGCTTACAGATGAACACTGAAGCTTTCTTT.

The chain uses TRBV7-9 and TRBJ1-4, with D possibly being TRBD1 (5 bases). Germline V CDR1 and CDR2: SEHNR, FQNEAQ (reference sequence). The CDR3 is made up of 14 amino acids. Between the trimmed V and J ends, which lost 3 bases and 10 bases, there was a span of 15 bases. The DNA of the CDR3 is TGTGCCAGCAGCTTCCCTTCCGGAACAGGAAAACTGTTTTTT. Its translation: CASSFPSGTGKLFF. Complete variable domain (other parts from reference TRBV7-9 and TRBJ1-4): DTGVSQNPRHKITKRGQNVTFRCDPISEHNRLYWYRQTLGQGPEFLTYFQNEAQLEKSRLLSDRFSAERPKGSFSTLEIQRTEQGDSAMYLCASSFPSGTGKLFFGSGTQLSVL.

The CDR3 DNA sequence: TGTGCCAGCAACCGTCTAGGACTTCAGGATACTGATACGCAGTATTTT. Its protein is CASNRLGLQDTDTQYF. This chain links TRBV2 with TRBJ2-3; tentatively, D is TRBD2 (5 bases). V was cut by 7 bases and J by 6 bases, with 23 bases left in between. The germline CDR1 and CDR2 sequences are SNHLY and FYNNEI. The CDR3 is 16 amino acids.

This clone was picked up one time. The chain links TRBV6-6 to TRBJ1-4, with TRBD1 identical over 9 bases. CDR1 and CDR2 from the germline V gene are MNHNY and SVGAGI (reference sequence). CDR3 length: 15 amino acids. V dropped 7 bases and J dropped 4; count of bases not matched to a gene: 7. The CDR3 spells CASTTGQGINEKLFF. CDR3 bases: TGTGCCAGCACTACGGGACAGGGAATTAATGAAAAACTGTTTTTT.

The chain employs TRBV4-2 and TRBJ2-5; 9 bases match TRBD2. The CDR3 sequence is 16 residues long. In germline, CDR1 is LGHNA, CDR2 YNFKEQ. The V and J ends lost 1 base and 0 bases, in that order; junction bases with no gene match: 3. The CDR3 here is CASSQALAGYQETQYF. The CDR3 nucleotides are TGTGCCAGCAGCCAAGCGCTAGCGGGGTACCAAGAGACCCAGTACTTC.

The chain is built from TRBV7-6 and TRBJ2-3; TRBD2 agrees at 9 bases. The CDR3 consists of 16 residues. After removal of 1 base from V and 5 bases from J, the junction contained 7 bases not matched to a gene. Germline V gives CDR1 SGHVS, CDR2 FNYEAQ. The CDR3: CASSLEGGRARDTQYF. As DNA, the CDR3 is TGTGCCAGCAGCTTAGAAGGCGGGAGGGCCAGAGATACGCAGTATTTT.

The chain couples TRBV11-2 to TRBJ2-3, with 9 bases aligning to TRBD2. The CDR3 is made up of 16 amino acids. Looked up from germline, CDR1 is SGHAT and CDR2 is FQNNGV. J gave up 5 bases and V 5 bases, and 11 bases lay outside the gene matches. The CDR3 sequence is CASSRGERGAGDTQYF. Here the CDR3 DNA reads TGTGCCAGCAGCCGTGGGGAGCGGGGGGCCGGAGATACGCAGTATTTT.

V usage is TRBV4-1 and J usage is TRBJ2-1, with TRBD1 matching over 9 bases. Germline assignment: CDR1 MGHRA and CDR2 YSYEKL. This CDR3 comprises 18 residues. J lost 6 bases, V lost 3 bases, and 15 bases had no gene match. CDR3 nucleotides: TGCGCCAGCAGCCACCCTCCCCTACAGGGGGCAATAGGCAATGAGCAGTTCTTC. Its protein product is CASSHPPLQGAIGNEQFF.

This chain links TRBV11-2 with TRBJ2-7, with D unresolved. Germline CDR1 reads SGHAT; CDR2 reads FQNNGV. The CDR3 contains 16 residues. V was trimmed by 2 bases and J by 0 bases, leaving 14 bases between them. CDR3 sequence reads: CASSLSTQVNSYEQYF. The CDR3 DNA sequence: TGTGCCAGCAGCTTAAGTACGCAGGTGAACTCCTACGAGCAGTACTTC.

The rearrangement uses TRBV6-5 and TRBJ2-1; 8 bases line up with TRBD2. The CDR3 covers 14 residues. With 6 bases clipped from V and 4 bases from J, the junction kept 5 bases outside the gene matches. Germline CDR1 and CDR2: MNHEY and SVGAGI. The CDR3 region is CASSTSGWYNEQFF. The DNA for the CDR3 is TGTGCCAGCAGCACTAGCGGATGGTACAATGAGCAGTTCTTC.

CDR3 nucleotides: TGCAGCGTTATCGGGGAGGCGGATGGCTACACCTTC. Translation gives CSVIGEADGYTF. The chain carries TRBV29-1 and TRBJ1-2; D call uncertain. This CDR3 spans 12 amino acids. Germline V gives CDR1 SQVTM, CDR2 ANQGSEA. Trimming took off 5 bases at V and 6 bases at J, with 13 bases between the two ends.

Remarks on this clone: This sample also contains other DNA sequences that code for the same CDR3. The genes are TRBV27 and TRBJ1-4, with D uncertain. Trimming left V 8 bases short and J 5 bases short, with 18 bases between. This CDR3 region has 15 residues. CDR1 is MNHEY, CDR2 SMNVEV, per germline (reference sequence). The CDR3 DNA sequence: TGTGCCAGCGGGGTCGGCGGACTTATAAATGAAAAACTGTTTTTT. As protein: CASGVGGLINEKLFF.